Sequencing of this TCR beta chain was carried out in a study of blood T cell repertoires in COVID-19. Study overall: Sites in the United States, Italy and Spain provided acute and convalescent COVID-19 samples. Sources were T cells, B-cell-depleted T cells, or PBMCs; the material itself was cDNA or gDNA.

This CDR3 has 13 residues. Germline V gene sequence: CDR1 KGHDR, CDR2 SFDVKD. V dropped 7 bases and J dropped 0 bases, with 7 bases sitting between them. As handled by the study authors: Reference gene primer amplification gave estimated nucleated cell counts. Method: immunoSEQ multiplex PCR; TCRdb's copy keeps in-frame clones and lacks some. The D gene and trimming were derived from the DNA, and the V and J assignments and clone size from that table. The sample carries tens of thousands of clones, around 87% recorded once. Material: peripheral blood. The sequence was collected from an elderly woman with acute or convalescent COVID-19. The chain employs TRBV24-1 and TRBJ2-3; D ambiguous. The CDR3 region has the DNA TGTGCCACCAGCTCCCCTAGCACAGATACGCAGTATTTT. This gives the protein CATSSPSTDTQYF.